One sample yielded the 25 T cell receptor beta chains listed below, sequenced in a study of T-cell reconstitution after alpha-beta-depleted transplantation in children. For TCRbeta, the library was prepared with unique molecular identifiers. Each CDR3 protein is one row after TCRdb ran MiXCR on the PCR reads. The sample gives around 340,000 distinct CDR3 sequences, 10% to 15% of which show up once; 4.3% is in the top ten. The starting material was PBMCs, obtained from the stem cell graft. The receptor source for this set is a human donor who donated a stem cell graft to a child with Fanconi anemia.

Comments on this clonotype: A clone one base away is much larger, so this may be a read error. This sequence joins TRBV9 and TRBJ2-1; possibly TRBD1 or TRBD2 for D (5 bases each). The CDR3 is 16 residues long. V lost 5 bases to trimming and J lost 3 bases, with 18 bases between them. Looked up from germline, CDR1 is SGDLS and CDR2 is YYNGEE. The CDR3 DNA sequence: TGTGCCAGCAGGGACTGCCGGGACGGCTACTACAATGAGCAGTTCTTC. Translating it yields CASRDCRDGYYNEQFF.

The table lists this clonotype with many counts. The chain links TRBV13 to TRBJ2-1; D may be TRBD2 (6 bases). The CDR3 is 16 residues long. CDR1 is PRHDT and CDR2 is FYEKMQ in the germline V gene (reference sequence). Trimming took off 5 bases at V and 6 bases at J, with 20 bases between the two ends. DNA of the CDR3: TGTGCCAGCAGCGATAGTAGGAGGGGAAGTATCAATGAGCAGTTCTTC. It specifies CASSDSRRGSINEQFF.

The chain uses TRBV27 and TRBJ2-3, with 7 bases matching TRBD1. This CDR3 has 14 residues. V shed 5 bases and J 1 base; nucleotides not matched to a gene: 3. Looked up from germline, CDR1 is MNHEY and CDR2 is SMNVEV (reference sequence). The CDR3: CASSTGARTDTQYF. CDR3 in DNA: TGTGCCAGCAGTACAGGGGCGCGCACAGATACGCAGTATTTT.

The chain employs TRBV18 and TRBJ2-1, with 7 bases aligning to TRBD1. V was clipped by 3 bases and J by 2 bases; unmatched bases: 7. There are 16 residues in the CDR3. The germline V gene has CDR1 KGHSH and CDR2 LQKENI. The CDR3 bases are TGTGCCAGCTCACCCTTGGGACAGACCACCTACAATGAGCAGTTCTTC. This codes for CASSPLGQTTYNEQFF.

This clonotype was seen ten or more times. This chain joins TRBV12-3 or TRBV12-4 and TRBJ1-6; D ambiguous. The length of the CDR3 is 13 residues. Trimming left V 4 bases short and J 10 bases short, with 11 bases between. CDR3 residues: CASSYRRASPLHF. In nucleotides, the CDR3 is TGTGCCAGCAGTTATAGGAGAGCCTCACCCCTCCACTTT.

V gene TRBV7-8 combines with J gene TRBJ2-5; unclear D gene. Germline CDR1 SGHVS, CDR2 FQNEAQ. The CDR3 contains 14 residues. V was cut by 1 base and J by 3 bases, with 9 bases left in between. The CDR3 protein is CASSLGGSKETQYF. The CDR3 bases are TGTGCCAGCAGCTTAGGTGGTTCCAAAGAGACCCAGTACTTC.

This clonotype was recorded at least ten times. V gene TRBV29-1 combines with J gene TRBJ2-1; 10 bases agree with TRBD2. Germline CDR1 SQVTM, CDR2 ANQGSEA. Losses at the gene ends were 6 bases for V and 7 bases for J; bases not matched to a gene: 9. The CDR3 consists of 14 residues. This CDR3 reads CSVDGLLAGNEQFF. CDR3 bases: TGCAGCGTGGACGGACTACTAGCGGGGAATGAGCAGTTCTTC.

The rearrangement links TRBV5-1 to TRBJ1-1; 7 bases match TRBD1. Germline values: CDR1 SGHRS, CDR2 YFSETQ. V trimming: 0 bases; J trimming: 1 base; junction bases outside the gene matches: 6. The CDR3 length is 16 residues. The chain's CDR3 is CASSLGARTGNTEAFF. In DNA, the CDR3 is TGCGCCAGCAGCTTGGGGGCTCGGACAGGGAACACTGAAGCTTTCTTT.

This clonotype was seen a handful of times. The genes are TRBV6-2 or TRBV6-3 and TRBJ1-2; D remains unclear. V was pared by 7 bases and J by 8 bases, with 14 bases between. In germline, CDR1 is MNHEY, CDR2 SVGEGT. The CDR3 spans 12 residues. The CDR3 coding sequence is TGTGCCAGCAAGGACCTGCTTTGGGGCTACACCTTC. Translation: CASKDLLWGYTF.

This chain links TRBV20-1 with TRBJ1-4; D is possibly TRBD1 (6 bases). Trimming took 5 bases from V and 5 from J, leaving 12 bases between them. This CDR3 is 13 amino acids long. Looked up from germline, CDR1 is DFQATT and CDR2 is SNEGSKA (reference sequence). CDR3 DNA sequence: TGCAGTGCTCCCGGACAGATAAATGAAAAACTGTTTTTT. It encodes CSAPGQINEKLFF.

The chain links TRBV12-3 or TRBV12-4 to TRBJ2-5; no reliable D call. V was pared by 5 bases and J by 4 bases, with 8 bases between. The CDR3 runs 12 residues. DNA of the CDR3: TGTGCCAGCAGTACGTTTGCAGAGACCCAGTACTTC. Amino acids: CASSTFAETQYF.

The chain is built from TRBV20-1 and TRBJ2-3, with a weak D call TRBD2 (7 bases). Germline lookup yields CDR1 DFQATT and CDR2 SNEGSKA (reference sequence). V lost 7 bases and J lost 4, with 12 bases in between. This CDR3 spans 12 amino acids. In DNA, the CDR3 is TGCAGTGAGGCGGGGGCAGCAGATACGCAGTATTTT. Translating it yields CSEAGAADTQYF.

This clonotype occurred a few times. The chain is built from TRBV5-4 and TRBJ1-4; maybe TRBD1 (5 bases). CDR3 size: 14 residues. Per germline, CDR1 SGHNT and CDR2 YYREEE (reference sequence). The ends were cut back, 3 bases at V and 5 bases at J, with 11 bases in the middle. The CDR3 sequence is CASSSGDGNEKLFF. As DNA, the CDR3 is TGTGCCAGCAGCTCCGGGGACGGCAATGAAAAACTGTTTTTT.

CDR3 sequence reads: CAISDSPNQPQHF. The CDR3 DNA reads TGTGCCATCAGTGACAGCCCCAATCAGCCCCAGCATTTT. The chain links TRBV10-3 to TRBJ1-5, with D hard to call. The V end was cut by 3 bases, the J end by 3 bases, with 6 bases between. Germline CDR1 and CDR2: ENHRY and SYGVKD. The CDR3 totals 13 residues.

The genes are TRBV12-3 or TRBV12-4 and TRBJ2-5, with a weak D call TRBD2 (7 bases). Trimming shortened V by 5 bases and J by 2 bases, and 12 bases separated the two germline ends. CDR3 size: 14 residues. In DNA, the CDR3 is TGTGCCAGCAGTGTGGGGGGGGCGCAAGAGACCCAGTACTTC. This encodes CASSVGGAQETQYF.

The rearrangement uses TRBV7-9 and TRBJ1-1; D is ambiguous. Germline V lookup: CDR1 SEHNR, CDR2 FQNEAQ (reference sequence). This CDR3 has 10 residues. Trimming shortened V by 4 bases and J by 7 bases, and 4 bases separated the two germline ends. CDR3 in DNA: TGTGCCAGCAGCTCGATTGAAGCTTTCTTT. It specifies CASSSIEAFF.

The DNA of the CDR3 is TGTGCCAGCAGTTTGGCGGGACAGGGGGCTGGAAACACCATATATTTT. It translates to CASSLAGQGAGNTIYF. This chain uses TRBV12-3 or TRBV12-4 with TRBJ1-3; TRBD1 aligns across 11 bases. There are 16 residues in the CDR3. V lost 3 bases to trimming and J lost 2 bases; unmatched junction nucleotides: 3.

This clonotype showed up just a few times. This chain joins TRBV4-3 and TRBJ2-1; D is ambiguous. V was pared by 1 base and J by 4 bases, with 11 bases between. CDR3 size: 15 residues. Germline loops: CDR1 LGHNA, CDR2 YSLEER. The DNA for the CDR3 is TGCGCCAGCAGCCAAGTTATATCTCTATACAATGAGCAGTTCTTC. Its protein is CASSQVISLYNEQFF.

This clonotype was seen only a few times. This sequence joins TRBV19 and TRBJ2-1; the D gene could be TRBD1 or TRBD2 (5 bases each). The CDR3 totals 15 residues. With 7 bases removed from V and 0 bases from J, the gap between germline ends came to 13 bases. The germline gives CDR1 LNHDA, CDR2 SQIVND (reference sequence). CDR3 DNA sequence: TGTGCCAGTACCGTAGCAGGGAGCTCCTACAATGAGCAGTTCTTC. Its translation is CASTVAGSSYNEQFF.

This clonotype turned up a few times. The genes are TRBV5-4 and TRBJ2-1; TRBD2 matches at 10 bases. The CDR3 totals 16 residues. Germline V gene lookup returns CDR1 SGHNT and CDR2 YYREEE (reference sequence). Losses at the gene ends were 5 bases for V and 7 bases for J; bases not matched to a gene: 12. CDR3 sequence (DNA): TGTGCCAGCAGGCGAACTAGCGGGGCATTATGGAATGAGCAGTTCTTC. Translation: CASRRTSGALWNEQFF.

This clonotype was counted a few times. The chain links TRBV15 to TRBJ1-2, with a possible D match to TRBD1 (5 bases). The CDR3 covers 15 residues. Trimming took off 0 bases at V and 4 bases at J, with 12 bases between the two ends. The germline CDR1 and CDR2 sequences are LNHNV and YYDKDF (reference sequence). The CDR3 spells CATSRDPQGVYGYTF. The CDR3 DNA reads as TGTGCCACCAGCAGAGATCCCCAGGGTGTCTATGGCTACACCTTC. The variable domain in full, completed from reference TRBV15 and TRBJ1-2, reads DAMVIQNPRYQVTQFGKPVTLSCSQTLNHNVMYWYQQKSSQAPKLLFHYYDKDFNNEADTPDNFQSRRPNTSFCFLDIRSPGLGDTAMYLCATSRDPQGVYGYTFGSGTRLTVV.

This clonotype showed up just a few times. V usage is TRBV29-1 and J usage is TRBJ1-1; D is undetermined. Germline V gene lookup returns CDR1 SQVTM and CDR2 ANQGSEA. CDR3 size: 13 residues. Deletions cut 2 bases from V and 1 base from J, with 8 bases between. The chain's CDR3 is CSVERSQNTEAFF. CDR3 nucleotide sequence: TGCAGCGTTGAAAGATCTCAGAACACTGAAGCTTTCTTT.

This clonotype turned up a few times. The chain joins TRBV18 to TRBJ1-4, with 9 bases matching TRBD1. V lost 6 bases to trimming and J lost 7 bases; unmatched junction nucleotides: 9. There are 15 residues in the CDR3. Looked up from germline, CDR1 is KGHSH and CDR2 is LQKENI. The CDR3 bases are TGTGCCAGCTCCCCTCAACAGGGGGCTCTTGAAAAACTGTTTTTT. It specifies CASSPQQGALEKLFF. The variable domain in full, completed from reference TRBV18 and TRBJ1-4, reads NAGVMQNPRHLVRRRGQEARLRCSPMKGHSHVYWYRQLPEEGLKFMVYLQKENIIDESGMPKERFSAEFPKEGPSILRIQQVVRGDSAAYFCASSPQQGALEKLFFGSGTQLSVL.

Regarding this clonotype: Since a much larger clone is just one base distant, this may be a read error. The gene calls are TRBV12-3 or TRBV12-4 and TRBJ2-2; 8 bases fit TRBD1. After removal of 6 bases from V and 3 bases from J, the junction contained 3 bases not matched to a gene. There are 14 residues in the CDR3. The DNA of the CDR3 is TGTGCCAGCAGCCTGGGACAGGACACCGGGGAGCTGTTTTTT. Its translation: CASSLGQDTGELFF.

Many counts were recorded for this clonotype. This chain joins TRBV12-3 or TRBV12-4 and TRBJ1-5, with a tentative D call TRBD1 (6 bases). Trimming cost V 5 bases and J 7 bases, with 15 bases left between them. The CDR3 length is 14 residues. Written as DNA, the CDR3 is TGTGCCAGCAGTCAACAGGGTTCCGGGCAGCCCCAGCATTTT. It codes for CASSQQGSGQPQHF.